These 31 T cell receptor beta chains were sequenced from one sample in a study of blood T cell repertoires in COVID-19. Data came from immunoSEQ multiplex PCR; TCRdb stores just in-frame clones and leaves some out. The data contain more than 150,000 clones, 86% of them singletons. Sequencing was carried out using peripheral blood. Every receptor here comes from a man in his forties or fifties with active or convalescent COVID-19.

The J gene is TRBJ2-1, the V gene TRBV12-3 or TRBV12-4; D gene unclear. This CDR3 is 11 amino acids long. V was shortened by 5 bases and J by 7 bases, with 6 bases between the two germline ends. CDR3 loop: CASSPRNEQFF. CDR3 in DNA: TGTGCCAGCAGTCCTAGGAATGAGCAGTTCTTC.

The V gene is TRBV14, the J gene TRBJ2-1; TRBD2 matches 8 bases. Trimming took 3 bases from V and 4 from J; bases not matched to a gene: 2. The CDR3 has 14 amino acids. Germline V gives CDR1 SGHDN, CDR2 FVKESK. CDR3 DNA sequence: TGTGCCAGCAGCCAGACTAGCGAATACAATGAGCAGTTCTTC. It is translated as CASSQTSEYNEQFF. The full variable domain, in which reference TRBV14 and TRBJ2-1 provide the parts outside the CDR3, is EAGVTQFPSHSVIEKGQTVTLRCDPISGHDNLYWYRRVMGKEIKFLLHFVKESKQDESGMPNNRFLAERTGGTYSTLKVQPAELEDSGVYFCASSQTSEYNEQFFGPGTRLTVL.

A single count supports this clone. The V and J genes are TRBV3-1 (or the pseudogene TRBV3-2) and TRBJ2-5; D is perhaps TRBD2 (6 bases). CDR3 size: 15 residues. V lost 6 bases and J 3 bases, leaving 17 bases between the germline ends. The germline V gene encodes CDR1 LGHDT and CDR2 YNNKEL (reference sequence). Written as DNA, the CDR3 is TGTGCCAGCAGTTGGGTGACTAGAAATAAAGAGACCCAGTACTTC. Encoded protein: CASSWVTRNKETQYF.

This chain uses TRBV6-4 with TRBJ2-1; 7 bases map to TRBD2. Germline lookup yields CDR1 MRHNA and CDR2 SNTAGT. The J segment lost 7 bases and the V segment lost 0 bases, leaving 9 bases of the junction unmatched. There are 16 residues in the CDR3. The chain's CDR3 is CASSDSYQREVNEQFF. CDR3 bases: TGTGCCAGCAGTGACTCGTATCAGCGGGAAGTGAATGAGCAGTTCTTC.

This chain uses TRBV7-2 with TRBJ2-1, with 9 nucleotides matching TRBD1. V was pared by 4 bases and J by 5 bases, with 3 bases of the junction left unmatched. This CDR3 has 14 amino acids. The germline gives CDR1 SGHTA, CDR2 FQGNSA. CDR3 DNA sequence: TGTGCCAGCAGCTCGGACAGGGGTGACAATGAGCAGTTCTTC. This sequence encodes CASSSDRGDNEQFF. The entire variable domain, with the rest obtained from reference TRBV7-2 and TRBJ2-1, is as follows: GAGVSQSPSNKVTEKGKDVELRCDPISGHTALYWYRQSLGQGLEFLIYFQGNSAPDKSGLPSDRFSAERTGGSVSTLTIQRTQQEDSAVYLCASSSDRGDNEQFFGPGTRLTVL.

The chain is built from TRBV5-4 and TRBJ2-2; D is perhaps TRBD2 (6 bases). V dropped 0 bases and J dropped 3 bases, with 6 bases sitting between them. This CDR3 is built from 14 residues. CDR1 SGHNT and CDR2 YYREEE come from the germline V gene (reference sequence). This chain's CDR3 is CASSLAGDTGELFF. The CDR3, as DNA: TGTGCCAGCAGCTTGGCGGGGGACACCGGGGAGCTGTTTTTT. The variable domain in full, completed from reference TRBV5-4 and TRBJ2-2, reads ETGVTQSPTHLIKTRGQQVTLRCSSQSGHNTVSWYQQALGQGPQFIFQYYREEENGRGNFPPRFSGLQFPNYSSELNVNALELDDSALYLCASSLAGDTGELFFGEGSRLTVL.

The chain employs TRBV11-3 and TRBJ2-1, with 11 bases identical to TRBD2. This CDR3 is 16 amino acids long. The germline gives CDR1 SGHNT, CDR2 YENEEA. V gave up 5 bases and J gave up 4 bases; unmatched junction bases: 7. The CDR3: CASSVRLAGLYNEQFF. The DNA for the CDR3 is TGTGCCAGCAGCGTACGACTAGCGGGATTATACAATGAGCAGTTCTTC.

The chain recombines TRBV5-1 with TRBJ2-1, with D possibly being TRBD1 (6 bases). Trimming removed 0 bases from V and 2 bases from J, with 12 bases in between. This CDR3 is built from 16 residues. Per the germline V gene, CDR1 is SGHRS and CDR2 is YFSETQ. CDR3: CASSLGSGTPYNEQFF. CDR3 in DNA: TGCGCCAGCAGCTTGGGTTCCGGGACACCCTACAATGAGCAGTTCTTC.

The gene calls are TRBV15 and TRBJ2-1, with TRBD2 identical over 8 bases. Germline CDR1 reads LNHNV; CDR2 reads YYDKDF (reference sequence). CDR3 length equals 14 residues. With V trimmed by 7 bases and J by 4 bases, 6 bases remained unmatched. CDR3 bases: TGTGCCACCACTCGGGGGGGAACTTACAATGAGCAGTTCTTC. Its translation is CATTRGGTYNEQFF.

V and J are TRBV11-2 and TRBJ2-3, with 8 bases that match TRBD2. V lost 1 base and J lost 6; bases outside the gene matches: 12. This CDR3 contains 17 residues. Germline V gives CDR1 SGHAT, CDR2 FQNNGV. CDR3 protein: CASSLVFGTRSPDTQYF. CDR3 in DNA: TGTGCCAGCAGCTTAGTTTTCGGGACTAGAAGTCCCGATACGCAGTATTTT.

This clone was detected once. The rearrangement uses TRBV4-1 and TRBJ1-2; D not resolved. Germline values: CDR1 MGHRA, CDR2 YSYEKL. This CDR3 spans 15 amino acids. The germline V and J ends were trimmed by 0 bases and 5 bases, with 13 bases remaining between them. CDR3 region: CASSQDSGGSYGYTF. CDR3 nucleotide sequence: TGCGCCAGCAGCCAAGATTCTGGCGGATCGTATGGCTACACCTTC.

The rearrangement joins TRBV25-1 to TRBJ1-1; possible D gene TRBD1, 6 bases. Trimming shortened V by 8 bases and J by 1 base, and 11 bases separated the two germline ends. CDR1 MGHDK and CDR2 SYGVNS come from the germline V gene. The CDR3 is 13 amino acids. The chain's CDR3 is CASGGAPNTEAFF. CDR3 nucleotide sequence: TGTGCCAGCGGGGGCGCTCCGAACACTGAAGCTTTCTTT.

As DNA, the CDR3 is TGTGCCAGCAGTTCCCTTCTGGGGACAGGGGGCAGGTACGAGCAGTACTTC. Protein product: CASSSLLGTGGRYEQYF. The chain joins TRBV27 to TRBJ2-7; TRBD1 aligns across 12 bases. Germline CDR1 reads MNHEY; CDR2 reads SMNVEV (reference sequence). V lost 4 bases, J lost 4 bases, and 11 bases stayed unmatched. The CDR3 is 17 residues long.

The rearrangement joins TRBV4-1 to TRBJ2-5, with D possibly matching TRBD2 (6 bases). There are 14 residues in the CDR3. The V gene's germline CDR1 is MGHRA and CDR2 YSYEKL. Between the trimmed V and J ends, which lost 1 base and 1 base, there was a span of 7 bases. The CDR3: CASSQVGGQETQYF. The CDR3 DNA is TGCGCCAGCAGCCAAGTGGGGGGCCAAGAGACCCAGTACTTC.

Here the CDR3 reads CASSFSGEGYNEQFF. DNA for the CDR3: TGTGCCAGCAGTTTCTCGGGAGAAGGATACAATGAGCAGTTCTTC. V gene TRBV6-5 combines with J gene TRBJ2-1, with TRBD2 as a possible D gene (6 bases). The CDR3 spans 15 residues. Germline CDR1 MNHEY, CDR2 SVGAGI. Deletions cut 4 bases from V and 4 bases from J, with 14 bases between.

V usage is TRBV11-3 and J usage is TRBJ1-1, with D hard to call. CDR1 and CDR2 from the germline V gene are SGHNT and YENEEA. V shed 5 bases and J shed 3 bases, with 19 bases lying between them. This CDR3 has 16 amino acids. The CDR3 bases are TGTGCCAGCAGCCCACGATTTATGGGAGTATACACTGAAGCTTTCTTT. Translating it yields CASSPRFMGVYTEAFF.

There are a few counts of this clone. The chain recombines TRBV4-3 with TRBJ1-6, with a tentative D call TRBD1 (5 bases). In germline, CDR1 is LGHNA, CDR2 YSLEER. Trimming cost V 0 bases and J 10 bases, with 13 bases left between them. This CDR3 is 15 amino acids long. CDR3 loop: CASSQEGGMSSPLHF. In DNA form, the CDR3 reads TGCGCCAGCAGCCAAGAGGGGGGGATGAGCTCACCCCTCCACTTT.

As DNA, the CDR3 is TGTGCCAGCAGCTTAGATCCCTACAGCTACGAGCAGTACTTC. The encoded protein is CASSLDPYSYEQYF. The chain is built from TRBV11-3 and TRBJ2-7; D not certain. Trimming cost V 0 bases and J 3 bases, with 9 bases left between them. CDR1 and CDR2 from the germline V gene are SGHNT and YENEEA. CDR3 size: 14 residues.

CDR3 bases: TGTGCCAGCAGTGTTGACAGGGATGGCTACACCTTC. Its protein is CASSVDRDGYTF. V gene TRBV2 combines with J gene TRBJ1-2; 7 bases align to TRBD1. V shed 4 bases, J shed 6 bases, and the junction held 2 bases outside the gene matches. There are 12 residues in the CDR3. In germline, CDR1 is SNHLY, CDR2 FYNNEI.

The chain recombines TRBV18 with TRBJ1-6; D is unclear. Germline V gene data show CDR1 as KGHSH and CDR2 as LQKENI. CDR3 length: 13 amino acids. Trimming took 4 bases from V and 7 from J, leaving 8 bases between them. CDR3 loop: CASSLDTNSPLHF. Written as DNA, the CDR3 is TGTGCCAGCTCACTCGACACCAATTCACCCCTCCACTTT.

J is TRBJ1-1 and V is TRBV6-5; D might be TRBD1 (6 bases). Trimming removed 6 bases from V and 1 base from J, with 12 bases in between. This CDR3 region has 14 residues. Germline V lookup: CDR1 MNHEY, CDR2 SVGAGI. CDR3: CASRKTGTNTEAFF. The DNA of the CDR3 is TGTGCCAGCAGAAAGACAGGAACGAACACTGAAGCTTTCTTT.

The count of this clone is one. The genes are TRBV2 and TRBJ2-7; TRBD1 agrees at 12 bases. Trimming removed 5 bases from V and 3 bases from J; junction bases left unmatched: 8. CDR1 and CDR2 from the germline V gene are SNHLY and FYNNEI. The CDR3 contains 16 residues. The CDR3 DNA reads TGTGCCAGCAGTATAGGGGGACAGGGGGCGGGCTACGAGCAGTACTTC. Translating gives CASSIGGQGAGYEQYF.

The chain links TRBV19 to TRBJ2-5, with TRBD2 matching 10 bases. The germline V gene encodes CDR1 LNHDA and CDR2 SQIVND (reference sequence). The CDR3 totals 15 residues. V trimming: 4 bases; J trimming: 5 bases; junction bases outside the gene matches: 7. Here the CDR3 DNA reads TGTGCCAGTAGTACAGCGGGGGGGCCTGGGGAGACCCAGTACTTC. This gives the protein CASSTAGGPGETQYF.

The V gene is TRBV4-3, the J gene TRBJ2-1; the D is unclear. Trimming pared 0 bases from V and 7 bases from J, leaving 16 bases between. CDR1 and CDR2 (germline): LGHNA, YSLEER. The CDR3 is 16 residues long. CDR3 loop: CASSQERSASWNEQFF. The CDR3 DNA reads TGCGCCAGCAGCCAAGAGAGGTCAGCCTCATGGAATGAGCAGTTCTTC.

This clone appeared a few times. The chain combines TRBV7-3 with TRBJ1-5; TRBD1 is a possible D gene (6 bases). Deletions cut 2 bases from V and 5 bases from J, with 7 bases between. The CDR3 runs to 13 residues. The germline gives CDR1 SGHTA, CDR2 FQGTGA. CDR3 in amino acids: CASSLEGDQPQHF. The CDR3 nucleotides are TGTGCCAGCAGCTTAGAGGGGGATCAGCCCCAGCATTTT.

V and J are TRBV6-6 and TRBJ2-7; perhaps TRBD1 as D (6 bases). The germline V gene encodes CDR1 MNHNY and CDR2 SVGAGI (reference sequence). The germline V and J ends were trimmed by 6 bases and 1 base, with 10 bases remaining between them. The CDR3 extends over 13 amino acids. CDR3 DNA sequence: TGTGCCAGCAGAACCGGGACATCCTACGAGCAGTACTTC. It codes for CASRTGTSYEQYF.

The V and J genes are TRBV6-6 and TRBJ1-2, with D perhaps TRBD1 (6 bases). Trimming stripped 5 bases from V and 4 bases from J, with 14 bases between. Looked up from germline, CDR1 is MNHNY and CDR2 is SVGAGI (reference sequence). This CDR3 has 14 amino acids. CDR3 region: CASSRDRSFYGYTF. For the CDR3, the DNA is TGTGCCAGCAGTAGAGACAGGTCCTTCTATGGCTACACCTTC.

This clone was counted a single time. The V gene is TRBV11-3, the J gene TRBJ1-6; D is undetermined. CDR3 length: 13 amino acids. Trimming cost V 1 base and J 11 bases, with 9 bases left between them. CDR1 is SGHNT and CDR2 is YENEEA in the germline V gene. CDR3: CASSLGRRAPLHF. DNA for the CDR3: TGTGCCAGCAGCTTAGGGAGAAGAGCACCCCTCCACTTT.

This sequence joins TRBV19 and TRBJ2-1, with D unclear. V was pared by 0 bases and J by 6 bases, with 12 bases between. The CDR3 is made up of 15 amino acids. The germline gives CDR1 LNHDA, CDR2 SQIVND (reference sequence). CDR3 coding DNA: TGTGCCAGTAGTATAGATCGTGGCCCCTCCAATGAGCAGTTCTTC. As protein: CASSIDRGPSNEQFF.

In this sample, this clone turned up a few times. V is TRBV6-2 or TRBV6-3 and J is TRBJ1-2; 7 nucleotides match TRBD1. Germline assignment: CDR1 MNHEY and CDR2 SVGEGT. This CDR3 is built from 14 residues. The junction had 9 bases not matched to a gene; V was cut back by 5 bases and J by 6 bases. CDR3 sequence reads: CASSQGGTVDGYTF. Written as DNA, the CDR3 is TGTGCCAGCAGTCAGGGGGGCACGGTCGATGGCTACACCTTC.

This clone is a singleton in its sample. The chain employs TRBV4-2 and TRBJ1-5, with D unclear. The germline V and J ends were trimmed by 0 bases and 3 bases, with 9 bases remaining between them. This CDR3 contains 15 residues. Germline CDR1 reads LGHNA; CDR2 reads YNFKEQ. CDR3 protein: CASSQDGRINQPQHF. The CDR3 DNA reads TGTGCCAGCAGCCAAGATGGGCGCATCAATCAGCCCCAGCATTTT.